This T cell receptor (beta chain) was captured by sequencing in a study of blood T cell repertoires in COVID-19. Trimming took 2 bases from V and 3 from J, leaving 8 bases between them. Germline values: CDR1 SGHVS, CDR2 FQNEAQ. This CDR3 region has 14 residues. Repertoires were generated with immunoSEQ multiplex PCR, while TCRdb's copy carries only in-frame clones and drops some. The table lists 95,000 to 110,000 clones, around 84% of them singletons. The sequence was collected from a man aged 60 to 75 with acute or convalescent COVID-19. The sequencing sample was made of peripheral blood. This chain connects TRBV7-8 to TRBJ2-1; a weak D match, TRBD1 (6 bases). This CDR3 is CASSLQGNYNEQFF. The CDR3 region has the DNA TGTGCCAGCAGCTTACAGGGGAACTACAATGAGCAGTTCTTC.